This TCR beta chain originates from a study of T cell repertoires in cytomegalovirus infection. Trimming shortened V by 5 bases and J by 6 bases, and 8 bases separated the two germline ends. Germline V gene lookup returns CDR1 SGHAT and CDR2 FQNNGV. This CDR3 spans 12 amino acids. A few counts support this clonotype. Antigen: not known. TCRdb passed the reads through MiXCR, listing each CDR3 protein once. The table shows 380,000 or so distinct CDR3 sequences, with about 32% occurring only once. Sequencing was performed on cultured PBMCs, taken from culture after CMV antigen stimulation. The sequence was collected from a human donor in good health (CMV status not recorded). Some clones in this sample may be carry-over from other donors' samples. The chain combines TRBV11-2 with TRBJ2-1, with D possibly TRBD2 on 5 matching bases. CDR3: CASSTSGNEQFF. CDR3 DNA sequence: TGTGCCAGCAGCACAAGCGGCAATGAGCAGTTCTTC.